This TCR beta chain was recovered during a study of T cells in Graves' hyperthyroidism and ophthalmopathy. In its sample, this clonotype was seen many times. Patients having uncontrolled infection, another autoimmune disease, pregnancy or lactation were not included. Template material for amplifying TCR beta CDR3 regions consisted of RNA transcripts. Using the HTBI primer set, a first-round RT-PCR was run on the TCR CDR3. A single record per CDR3 protein comes from TCRdb applying MiXCR to the multiplex PCR reads. The sample has about 720,000 distinct CDR3 sequences; roughly 15% are singletons. Between the trimmed V and J ends, which lost 0 bases and 3 bases, there was a span of 15 bases. Germline V CDR1 and CDR2: SGHTA, FQGNSA. The CDR3 consists of 16 residues.

This receptor was obtained from a young man with Graves' hyperthyroidism. The V gene is TRBV7-2, the J gene TRBJ2-7; no clear D. The sequenced sample was blood. The CDR3 coding sequence is TGTGCCAGCAGCTTAGCGCCGCTCCGGGCCTACTACGAGCAGTACTTC. Encoded protein: CASSLAPLRAYYEQYF.